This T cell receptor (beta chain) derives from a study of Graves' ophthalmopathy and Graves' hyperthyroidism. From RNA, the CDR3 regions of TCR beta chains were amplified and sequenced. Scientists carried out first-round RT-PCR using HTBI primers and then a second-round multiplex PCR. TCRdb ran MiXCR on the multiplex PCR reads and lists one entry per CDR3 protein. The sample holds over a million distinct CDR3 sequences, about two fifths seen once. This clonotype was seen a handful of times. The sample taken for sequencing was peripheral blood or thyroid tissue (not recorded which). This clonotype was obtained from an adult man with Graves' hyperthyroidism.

CDR3 amino acids: CASSSRSPRTGGHSYEQYF. The CDR3 region has the DNA TGTGCCAGCAGCTCCCGGTCCCCCCGCACAGGGGGTCACTCCTACGAGCAGTACTTC. V is TRBV11-2 and J is TRBJ2-7; 8 nucleotides agree with TRBD1. The trim removed 4 bases at V and 0 bases at J, leaving 17 bases unmatched. This CDR3 is 19 amino acids long. Germline-derived CDR1 and CDR2 are SGHAT and FQNNGV.